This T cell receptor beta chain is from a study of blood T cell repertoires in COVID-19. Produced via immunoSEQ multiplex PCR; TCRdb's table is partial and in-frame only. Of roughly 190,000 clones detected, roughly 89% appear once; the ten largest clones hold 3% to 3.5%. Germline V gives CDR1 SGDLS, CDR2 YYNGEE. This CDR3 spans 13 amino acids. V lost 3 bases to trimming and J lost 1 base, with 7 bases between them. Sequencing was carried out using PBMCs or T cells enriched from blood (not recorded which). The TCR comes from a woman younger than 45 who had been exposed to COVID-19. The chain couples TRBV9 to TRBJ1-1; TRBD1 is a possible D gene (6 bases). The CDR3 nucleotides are TGTGCCAGCAGCGCGGACAGGAACACTGAAGCTTTCTTT. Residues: CASSADRNTEAFF.